The entry below gives a single T cell receptor (beta chain) sequence along with its context. The antigen remains unidentified. This CDR3 spans 13 amino acids. Germline V gene lookup returns CDR1 MGHDK and CDR2 SYGVNS. Deletions cut 4 bases from V and 6 bases from J, with 12 bases between. This table comes from immunoSEQ multiplex PCR, and its TCRdb copy is limited to in-frame clones, with some not included. The profile shows roughly 73,000 clones, over 75% of them singletons. The data were taken from a study of graft-versus-host responses after intestinal transplantation. Study-wide context: Multivisceral, liver-intestinal, or isolated intestinal transplants were received by the recipients. All recipients were given anti-thymocyte globulin induction, and tacrolimus and steroids were then administered for around three years.

Study-level points and caveats: Some patients had graft-donor T cell macrochimerism. In their allografts, the ratios of graft-versus-host to host-versus-graft T cell clones were high. Levels of circulating GvH clones at their peak were associated with early post-transplant HvG declines.

The J gene is TRBJ1-2, the V gene TRBV25-1, with D possibly matching TRBD1 (6 bases). The origin of this receptor is a human donor who was the organ donor for an intestinal transplant. Source: unstimulated CD8+ T cells sorted from spleen or lymph node cells, taken before transplant. CDR3 region: CASSGTGRHGYTF. CDR3 nucleotides: TGTGCCAGCAGTGGAACAGGGCGTCATGGCTACACCTTC.